The 25 T cell receptor beta chains presented below share a single source sample, sequenced in a study of shared clonotypes between healthy human individuals. The data were produced by immunoSEQ multiplex PCR, yet TCRdb's version contains in-frame clones alone and is incomplete. In the table there are a few hundred thousand clones, nearly 97% of which are singletons. The naive CD8 population came from CD45RO-negative cells selected for CCR7, without terminally differentiated effector memory CD45RA+ cells. The sample was naive CD8+ T cells sorted from blood. The receptors here all came from a woman aged 25 to 45 in good health.

The gene calls are TRBV4-1 and TRBJ2-7, with TRBD2 matching over 13 bases. The CDR3 is 18 residues long. Per germline, CDR1 MGHRA and CDR2 YSYEKL. J lost 6 bases, V lost 0 bases, and 11 bases had no gene match. The CDR3 is CASSQEGGPGLAGFEQYF. CDR3 nucleotide sequence: TGCGCCAGCAGCCAAGAGGGGGGTCCGGGACTAGCGGGGTTCGAGCAGTACTTC.

The chain joins TRBV19 to TRBJ2-7; perhaps TRBD2 as D (5 bases). The CDR3 consists of 12 residues. Germline V gene lookup returns CDR1 LNHDA and CDR2 SQIVND (reference sequence). V lost 3 bases to trimming and J lost 7 bases, with 10 bases between them. This CDR3 is CASSIGGFEQYF. The CDR3 bases are TGTGCCAGTAGTATCGGCGGGTTTGAGCAGTACTTC.

The chain links TRBV7-8 to TRBJ1-1; tentative D call: TRBD1 (5 bases). The germline V and J ends were trimmed by 0 bases and 11 bases, with 10 bases remaining between them. CDR1 is SGHVS, CDR2 FQNEAQ, per germline. CDR3 length: 12 amino acids. CDR3 sequence reads: CASSLAGDSAFF. Here the CDR3 DNA reads TGTGCCAGCAGCTTAGCGGGGGATTCCGCTTTCTTT.

This clone came up once. The chain joins TRBV7-9 to TRBJ2-7; the D gene is possibly TRBD2 (5 bases). Trimming pared 8 bases from V and 3 bases from J, leaving 20 bases between. This CDR3 has 15 amino acids. The germline gives CDR1 SEHNR, CDR2 FQNEAQ (reference sequence). Here the CDR3 DNA reads TGTGCCAGCGGCAAAACGGACGGACTGATCTACGAGCAGTACTTC. Its translation: CASGKTDGLIYEQYF.

The rearrangement uses TRBV6-1 and TRBJ1-2; D gene ambiguous. V was clipped by 8 bases and J by 9 bases, with 4 bases between them. There are 8 residues in the CDR3. The V gene's germline CDR1 is MNHNS and CDR2 SASEGT. In DNA, the CDR3 is TGTGCCAGCGATAGCTACACCTTC. It encodes CASDSYTF.

V usage is TRBV5-1 and J usage is TRBJ1-1; maybe TRBD1 (6 bases). Trimming stripped 7 bases from V and 4 bases from J, with 17 bases between. From germline, CDR1 is SGHRS and CDR2 YFSETQ. The CDR3 contains 14 residues. This chain's CDR3 is CASGYRVTGTEAFF. The CDR3 DNA follows: TGCGCCAGCGGCTACAGGGTTACGGGCACTGAAGCTTTCTTT.

The CDR3 DNA follows: TGTGCCAGCAGCAAAGAGGGACACAGCAATCAGCCCCAGCATTTT. Translated: CASSKEGHSNQPQHF. The V gene is TRBV28, the J gene TRBJ1-5; D might be TRBD1 (6 bases). The germline V gene has CDR1 MDHEN and CDR2 SYDVKM. CDR3 size: 15 residues. The V and J ends lost 6 bases and 1 base respectively, with 13 bases between them.

The chain combines TRBV7-9 with TRBJ2-2, with D maybe TRBD2 (6 bases). Trimming took off 4 bases at V and 5 bases at J, with 14 bases between the two ends. Germline CDR1 reads SEHNR; CDR2 reads FQNEAQ (reference sequence). The CDR3 is made up of 15 amino acids. CDR3 nucleotides: TGTGCCAGCAGCTCCTCGTCCCGGGAGACCGGGGAGCTGTTTTTT. Amino acids: CASSSSSRETGELFF.

This clone was detected only once. The chain couples TRBV27 to TRBJ2-7; 8 bases line up with TRBD1. The germline V gene encodes CDR1 MNHEY and CDR2 SMNVEV (reference sequence). V lost 5 bases to trimming and J lost 3 bases; unmatched junction nucleotides: 3. CDR3 length equals 13 residues. CDR3 loop: CASSKGTGYEQYF. CDR3 nucleotides: TGTGCCAGCAGTAAAGGGACAGGCTACGAGCAGTACTTC.

J is TRBJ1-4 and V is TRBV9; D is undetermined. Trimming stripped 1 base from V and 3 bases from J, with 4 bases between. Germline CDR1 reads SGDLS; CDR2 reads YYNGEE. The CDR3 contains 13 residues. The CDR3 DNA is TGTGCCAGCAGCGTAAGGGCTAATGAAAAACTGTTTTTT. This codes for CASSVRANEKLFF.

The gene calls are TRBV19 and TRBJ1-1, with 8 bases fitting TRBD1. V dropped 3 bases and J dropped 1; count of bases not matched to a gene: 1. The CDR3 is 14 residues long. Germline V gene sequence: CDR1 LNHDA, CDR2 SQIVND (reference sequence). CDR3 DNA sequence: TGTGCCAGTAGTATGGGACAGGAGAACACTGAAGCTTTCTTT. This sequence encodes CASSMGQENTEAFF.

This rearrangement joins TRBV7-9 to TRBJ1-4; D uncertain. CDR1 and CDR2 (germline): SEHNR, FQNEAQ (reference sequence). Trimming stripped 6 bases from V and 7 bases from J, with 6 bases between. The CDR3 totals 11 residues. CDR3 region: CASSYGEKLFF. The CDR3 nucleotides read TGTGCCAGCAGTTACGGTGAAAAACTGTTTTTT.

The genes are TRBV2 and TRBJ2-5; D possibly corresponds to TRBD1 (6 bases). Judging by the DNA end, TRBJ2-7 fits better; the J call may be wrong. Germline V CDR1 and CDR2: SNHLY, FYNNEI. The CDR3 runs to 12 residues. Here the CDR3 DNA reads TGTGCCACACGGGACACCTACTACGAGCAGTACTTC. This codes for CATRDTYYEQYF.

The chain carries TRBV11-2 and TRBJ2-3; 8 nucleotides match TRBD2. The CDR3 loop spans 17 amino acids. V gave up 4 bases and J gave up 1 base; unmatched junction bases: 10. Germline CDR1 SGHAT, CDR2 FQNNGV. The CDR3 spells CASSSGSGTRGTDTQYF. The DNA for the CDR3 is TGTGCCAGCAGCTCCGGTAGCGGGACGAGGGGCACAGATACGCAGTATTTT. The variable domain in full, completed from reference TRBV11-2 and TRBJ2-3, reads EAGVAQSPRYKIIEKRQSVAFWCNPISGHATLYWYQQILGQGPKLLIQFQNNGVVDDSQLPKDRFSAERLKGVDSTLKIQPAKLEDSAVYLCASSSGSGTRGTDTQYFGPGTRLTVL.

The gene calls are TRBV6-6 and TRBJ1-5; no firm D call. The CDR3 covers 14 residues. V shed 5 bases and J shed 3 bases, with 11 bases lying between them. Looked up from germline, CDR1 is MNHNY and CDR2 is SVGAGI (reference sequence). CDR3 nucleotide sequence: TGTGCCAGCAGTATGGGTCCAGACAATCAGCCCCAGCATTTT. Its translation is CASSMGPDNQPQHF.

As to this clone: At the DNA level, this CDR3 is encoded by other sequences in the same sample as well. This rearrangement joins TRBV5-6 to TRBJ1-5; 9 bases are shared with TRBD1. The germline CDR1 and CDR2 sequences are SGHDT and YYEEEE. J gave up 4 bases and V 2 bases, and 1 base lay outside the gene matches. This CDR3 contains 14 residues. CDR3 in amino acids: CASSFGQGNQPQHF. CDR3 DNA sequence: TGTGCCAGCAGCTTTGGACAGGGGAATCAGCCCCAGCATTTT.

The genes are TRBV5-4 and TRBJ2-1; 8 bases map to TRBD1. Germline lookup yields CDR1 SGHNT and CDR2 YYREEE (reference sequence). Trimming at V came to 1 base and at J to 7 bases, leaving 4 bases not matched to a gene. The CDR3 spans 14 residues. This CDR3 reads CASSLSDRVNEQFF. The DNA for the CDR3 is TGTGCCAGCAGCTTGTCGGACAGGGTTAATGAGCAGTTCTTC.

This clone was seen a few times. The V call is TRBV29-1, the J call TRBJ2-2; D uncertain. The ends were cut back, 3 bases at V and 5 bases at J, with 10 bases in the middle. Germline CDR1 is SQVTM and CDR2 is ANQGSEA. This CDR3 comprises 13 residues. In DNA, the CDR3 is TGCAGCGTTGAGAGGATAGGGACCGGGGAGCTGTTTTTT. Protein: CSVERIGTGELFF.

The rearrangement uses TRBV6-1 and TRBJ2-7; the match to TRBD1 covers 7 bases. From germline, CDR1 is MNHNS and CDR2 SASEGT. Unmatched junction bases numbered 4, after V lost 5 bases and J lost 3 bases. This CDR3 contains 13 residues. In DNA, the CDR3 is TGTGCCAGCAGTAATACAGGGGACTACGAGCAGTACTTC. Protein sequence: CASSNTGDYEQYF.

This chain uses TRBV7-9 with TRBJ2-3, with unresolved D. V was cut by 4 bases and J by 7 bases, with 9 bases left in between. There are 12 residues in the CDR3. Germline V lookup: CDR1 SEHNR, CDR2 FQNEAQ (reference sequence). CDR3 DNA: TGTGCCAGCAGCTCGGCCCCCAATACGCAGTATTTT. Translation: CASSSAPNTQYF. Full variable domain (rest looked up from reference TRBV7-9 and TRBJ2-3): DTGVSQNPRHKITKRGQNVTFRCDPISEHNRLYWYRQTLGQGPEFLTYFQNEAQLEKSRLLSDRFSAERPKGSFSTLEIQRTEQGDSAMYLCASSSAPNTQYFGPGTRLTVL.

This chain links TRBV7-6 with TRBJ2-5; D possibly corresponds to TRBD1 (6 bases). The J call is doubtful: the DNA matches TRBJ2-7 better. CDR3 length: 14 residues. Germline CDR1 and CDR2: SGHVS and FNYEAQ. CDR3: CASSTGFRSYEQYF. The CDR3 DNA is TGTGCCAGCAGCACAGGGTTTCGCTCCTACGAGCAGTACTTC.

A single count supports this clone. The V and J genes are TRBV6-1 and TRBJ1-4, with D possibly being TRBD1 (6 bases). Deletions cut 0 bases from V and 0 bases from J, with 20 bases between. The CDR3 has 20 amino acids. Germline loops: CDR1 MNHNS, CDR2 SASEGT. DNA of the CDR3: TGTGCCAGCAGTGAAGCTAGGCTGGACCGTTACAGGGCAACTAATGAAAAACTGTTTTTT. This translates into CASSEARLDRYRATNEKLFF.

This clone has a single count. The rearrangement uses TRBV27 and TRBJ1-4; tentative D call: TRBD1 (5 bases). The germline V and J ends were trimmed by 0 bases and 5 bases, with 7 bases remaining between them. The CDR3 loop spans 14 amino acids. Germline CDR1 MNHEY, CDR2 SMNVEV (reference sequence). The CDR3 sequence is CASSLSWGNEKLFF. The CDR3 bases are TGTGCCAGCAGTTTATCGTGGGGGAATGAAAAACTGTTTTTT.

The rearrangement links TRBV5-4 to TRBJ2-1, with a weak D call TRBD1 (5 bases). CDR1 and CDR2 from the germline V gene are SGHNT and YYREEE (reference sequence). V dropped 0 bases and J dropped 1 base, with 8 bases sitting between them. The CDR3 has 15 amino acids. The CDR3: CASSLVQGSYNEQFF. CDR3 DNA: TGTGCCAGCAGCTTGGTGCAGGGATCCTACAATGAGCAGTTCTTC. Complete variable domain (other parts from reference TRBV5-4 and TRBJ2-1): ETGVTQSPTHLIKTRGQQVTLRCSSQSGHNTVSWYQQALGQGPQFIFQYYREEENGRGNFPPRFSGLQFPNYSSELNVNALELDDSALYLCASSLVQGSYNEQFFGPGTRLTVL.

The rearrangement joins TRBV28 to TRBJ2-1; 9 nucleotides align to TRBD2. J lost 1 base, V lost 2 bases, and 9 bases had no gene match. CDR3 size: 18 residues. The V gene's germline CDR1 is MDHEN and CDR2 SYDVKM. CDR3 in amino acids: CASSLGAGGPGSYNEQFF. The CDR3 nucleotides are TGTGCCAGCAGTTTAGGGGCGGGAGGGCCAGGGTCCTACAATGAGCAGTTCTTC.